This TCR beta chain stems from a study of cytomegalovirus exposure and HLA in healthy donors. Study-wide points: HLA alleles showed associations with approximately 15,000 TCR beta sequences in a later analysis, at a 0.05 false discovery rate. With later analysis, a missense DCLRE1C variant became linked to TCR beta V- and J-gene trimming. The study put 150 or so TCR beta chains on its list as cytomegalovirus-associated. Roughly uniform sequencing depth across donors was assumed, possibly incorrectly.

PCR used 60 Vbeta primers and 13 Jbeta primers. Sequencing used immunoSEQ multiplex PCR; TCRdb keeps in-frame clones, though not all of them. The sample consists of tens of thousands of clones, just under 75% of them appearing once. On this clone: Its specificity is unknown.

Per germline, CDR1 LNHDA and CDR2 SQIVND (reference sequence). The CDR3 length is 14 residues. Unmatched junction bases numbered 4, after V lost 1 base and J lost 8 bases. The sample taken for sequencing was PBMCs. This receptor was identified in a woman aged 25 to 39 in good health and CMV-seronegative. V and J are TRBV19 and TRBJ2-1, with 8 nucleotides matching TRBD2. The DNA for the CDR3 is TGTGCCAGTAGTATAGTAGCGGGGAGCGATGAGCAGTTCTTC. This sequence encodes CASSIVAGSDEQFF.